The rows below give T cell receptor beta chains drawn from one sample of a study of blood T cell repertoires in COVID-19. Using immunoSEQ multiplex PCR, the repertoire was profiled, and TCRdb retains in-frame clones only, with some absent. The sample includes 180,000 or so clones, roughly 84% of them seen just once. Sample: peripheral blood. These receptors all come from a man aged 55 to 70 who had recovered from COVID-19. The CDR3 runs from the conserved cysteine through the conserved F or W. The D gene is left open where the match is weak. Some rows have no size entry. The others give once, few or many, or a class for an expanded clone.

CDR3nt: TGTGCCAGCAGCTTAGTGGGACAGGGGAGCACAGATACGCAGTATTTT; CDR3aa: CASSLVGQGSTDTQYF; d_gene: TRBD1; v_gene: TRBV5-4; abundance: -; j_gene: TRBJ2-3
CDR3nt: TGTGCCAGCAGCGACACCGGGACAGCGAACTATGGCTACACCTTC; CDR3aa: CASSDTGTANYGYTF; d_gene: TRBD1; v_gene: TRBV7-2; abundance: -; j_gene: TRBJ1-2
CDR3nt: TGTGCCAGCAGCGTGAACGGGATGACCTCTGGAAACACCATATATTTT; CDR3aa: CASSVNGMTSGNTIYF; d_gene: -; v_gene: TRBV6-2/TRBV6-3; abundance: -; j_gene: TRBJ1-3
CDR3nt: TGTGCCAGCAGGGGCGGACAGGGCGGCAATCAGCCCCAGCATTTT; CDR3aa: CASRGGQGGNQPQHF; d_gene: TRBD1; v_gene: TRBV6-5; abundance: few; j_gene: TRBJ1-5
CDR3nt: TGTGCCAGCGGGGCGGGGATGAACACTGAAGCTTTCTTT; CDR3aa: CASGAGMNTEAFF; d_gene: -; v_gene: TRBV9; abundance: -; j_gene: TRBJ1-1
CDR3nt: TGTGCCAGCAGTTGGAGCGGGAACACTGAAGCTTTCTTT; CDR3aa: CASSWSGNTEAFF; d_gene: -; v_gene: TRBV27; abundance: -; j_gene: TRBJ1-1
CDR3nt: TGTGCCAGCAGCCCCCAGGGGGCGGGTGGCTACACCTTC; CDR3aa: CASSPQGAGGYTF; d_gene: TRBD1; v_gene: TRBV6-5; abundance: -; j_gene: TRBJ1-2
CDR3nt: TGTGCCAGTAAGGAGGGACCCAGCAATCAGCCCCAGCATTTT; CDR3aa: CASKEGPSNQPQHF; d_gene: -; v_gene: TRBV19; abundance: -; j_gene: TRBJ1-5
CDR3nt: TGTGCCAGTAGTAGGCGGACAGGGGGCGGAACAGATACGCAGTATTTT; CDR3aa: CASSRRTGGGTDTQYF; d_gene: TRBD1; v_gene: TRBV19; abundance: -; j_gene: TRBJ2-3
CDR3nt: TGTGCCAGCAGAGGGACTAGCGGGGGGCACGGTGAGCAGTTCTTC; CDR3aa: CASRGTSGGHGEQFF; d_gene: TRBD2; v_gene: TRBV6-5; abundance: -; j_gene: TRBJ2-1
CDR3nt: TGTGCCAGTAGTCGTGTCACAGGGCACACTGAAGCTTTCTTT; CDR3aa: CASSRVTGHTEAFF; d_gene: -; v_gene: TRBV19; abundance: once; j_gene: TRBJ1-1
CDR3nt: TGTGCCAGCAGCCCCGCTCAGGGGGAGTCTGGAAACACCATATATTTT; CDR3aa: CASSPAQGESGNTIYF; d_gene: TRBD1; v_gene: TRBV4-2; abundance: -; j_gene: TRBJ1-3
CDR3nt: TGTGCCAGCAGCTTATCTACGGGGGGGCCGGAAGAGACCCAGTACTTC; CDR3aa: CASSLSTGGPEETQYF; d_gene: TRBD2; v_gene: TRBV7-8; abundance: -; j_gene: TRBJ2-5
CDR3nt: TGTGCCAGCAGCTTAGAGGGAATTGGGACCCAGTACTTC; CDR3aa: CASSLEGIGTQYF; d_gene: -; v_gene: TRBV5-4; abundance: -; j_gene: TRBJ2-5
CDR3nt: TGTGCCAGCAGTTCCCGGGACAGGGCGAACACTGAAGCTTTCTTT; CDR3aa: CASSSRDRANTEAFF; d_gene: TRBD1; v_gene: TRBV6-5; abundance: -; j_gene: TRBJ1-1
CDR3nt: TGTGCCAGCAGCTCACGGACAGGGGACACCGGGGAGCTGTTTTTT; CDR3aa: CASSSRTGDTGELFF; d_gene: TRBD1; v_gene: TRBV13; abundance: once; j_gene: TRBJ2-2
CDR3nt: TGTGCCAGCAGCTTGCGGGGTCTGAATCAGCCCCAGCATTTT; CDR3aa: CASSLRGLNQPQHF; d_gene: -; v_gene: TRBV7-2; abundance: -; j_gene: TRBJ1-5
CDR3nt: TGTGCCATCAGTGACCAAAATTCACCCCTCCACTTT; CDR3aa: CAISDQNSPLHF; d_gene: -; v_gene: TRBV10-3; abundance: once; j_gene: TRBJ1-6
CDR3nt: TGTGCCAGCAGCCCCACCCGGGTTGTAGGCACTGAAGCTTTCTTT; CDR3aa: CASSPTRVVGTEAFF; d_gene: -; v_gene: TRBV7-2; abundance: -; j_gene: TRBJ1-1
CDR3nt: TGTGCCAGCAGCTCCCGGCAGGGGGGTTATAATTCACCCCTCCACTTT; CDR3aa: CASSSRQGGYNSPLHF; d_gene: TRBD1; v_gene: TRBV11-2; abundance: few; j_gene: TRBJ1-6
CDR3nt: TGTGCCAGTAGGCAGGATCTCTTCTATGGCTACACCTTC; CDR3aa: CASRQDLFYGYTF; d_gene: -; v_gene: TRBV19; abundance: -; j_gene: TRBJ1-2
CDR3nt: TGTGCCAGCAGTTATCTGGGACAGGGGAACGTAGGCAATCAGCCCCAGCATTTT; CDR3aa: CASSYLGQGNVGNQPQHF; d_gene: TRBD1; v_gene: TRBV6-2/TRBV6-3; abundance: -; j_gene: TRBJ1-5
CDR3nt: TGTGCCAGTAGTATAGGGGACAGGGTTAATGAAAAACTGTTTTTT; CDR3aa: CASSIGDRVNEKLFF; d_gene: TRBD1; v_gene: TRBV19; abundance: -; j_gene: TRBJ1-4
CDR3nt: TGCGCCAGCAGCTCGCGGGGGGACAGCACAGATACGCAGTATTTT; CDR3aa: CASSSRGDSTDTQYF; d_gene: TRBD2; v_gene: TRBV5-1; abundance: -; j_gene: TRBJ2-3
CDR3nt: TGCAGCGTTGAAGCCGGGGGTTTGGGCACTGAAGCTTTCTTT; CDR3aa: CSVEAGGLGTEAFF; d_gene: -; v_gene: TRBV29-1; abundance: -; j_gene: TRBJ1-1
CDR3nt: TGCAGCGGCCCCAGGGTCCGATACACTGAAGCTTTCTTT; CDR3aa: CSGPRVRYTEAFF; d_gene: -; v_gene: TRBV29-1; abundance: -; j_gene: TRBJ1-1
CDR3nt: TGTGCCAGCAGTCCGGGAGCCCATGGCTACACCTTC; CDR3aa: CASSPGAHGYTF; d_gene: -; v_gene: TRBV12-3/TRBV12-4; abundance: -; j_gene: TRBJ1-2
CDR3nt: TGCGCCAGCAGCACGGGGGGACGGGAATCTTATGGCTACACCTTC; CDR3aa: CASSTGGRESYGYTF; d_gene: -; v_gene: TRBV5-1; abundance: -; j_gene: TRBJ1-2
CDR3nt: TGTGCCAGTAGGGGGGGACAGAGCTCCTACAATGAGCAGTTCTTC; CDR3aa: CASRGGQSSYNEQFF; d_gene: -; v_gene: TRBV19; abundance: -; j_gene: TRBJ2-1
CDR3nt: TGTGCCAGCAGCTTAGGTGGGAGCGATGAGCAGTTCTTC; CDR3aa: CASSLGGSDEQFF; d_gene: -; v_gene: TRBV7-8; abundance: -; j_gene: TRBJ2-1
CDR3nt: TGTGCCAGCGGCGATTCGGACAGGGCCTACGAGCAGTACTTC; CDR3aa: CASGDSDRAYEQYF; d_gene: TRBD1; v_gene: TRBV7-9; abundance: once; j_gene: TRBJ2-7
CDR3nt: TGTGCCAGCAGCGGACGGACAGGGGGCGGTGAAAAACTGTTTTTT; CDR3aa: CASSGRTGGGEKLFF; d_gene: TRBD1; v_gene: TRBV7-8; abundance: few; j_gene: TRBJ1-4
CDR3nt: TGTGCCAGCAGCCAGATACGAGGGAACCTCGCAACTAATGAAAAACTGTTTTTT; CDR3aa: CASSQIRGNLATNEKLFF; d_gene: -; v_gene: TRBV5-5; abundance: -; j_gene: TRBJ1-4
CDR3nt: TGTGCCAGCAGCCGAAACCCTAGCGGGGGGGTCGATACGCAGTATTTT; CDR3aa: CASSRNPSGGVDTQYF; d_gene: TRBD2; v_gene: TRBV7-8; abundance: -; j_gene: TRBJ2-3
CDR3nt: TGCGCCAGCAGCACGGGACAGGGCAATCAGCCCCAGCATTTT; CDR3aa: CASSTGQGNQPQHF; d_gene: TRBD1; v_gene: TRBV5-1; abundance: -; j_gene: TRBJ1-5
CDR3nt: TGTGCCAGTAGGGAGCAGTCAGCAAGCACAGATACGCAGTATTTT; CDR3aa: CASREQSASTDTQYF; d_gene: -; v_gene: TRBV19; abundance: -; j_gene: TRBJ2-3
CDR3nt: TGTGCCACCAGCAGAGCTTCCGGGACAGACACCATGAACACTGAAGCTTTCTTT; CDR3aa: CATSRASGTDTMNTEAFF; d_gene: TRBD1; v_gene: TRBV15; abundance: -; j_gene: TRBJ1-1
CDR3nt: TGTGCCAGTAGTATACCGGTACAGACTGAAGCTTTCTTT; CDR3aa: CASSIPVQTEAFF; d_gene: -; v_gene: TRBV19; abundance: -; j_gene: TRBJ1-1
CDR3nt: TGTGCCAGCAGCGACGGACACGGATCTCAAGAGACCCAGTACTTC; CDR3aa: CASSDGHGSQETQYF; d_gene: -; v_gene: TRBV5-4; abundance: -; j_gene: TRBJ2-5
CDR3nt: TGTGCCAGCTCACCTAGAGTAGCGGGGGGAACCTCCTACGAGCAGTACTTC; CDR3aa: CASSPRVAGGTSYEQYF; d_gene: TRBD2; v_gene: TRBV18; abundance: once; j_gene: TRBJ2-7
CDR3nt: TGTGCCACCAGTGATTCGGACAGGGTGGGACAAGAGACCCAGTACTTC; CDR3aa: CATSDSDRVGQETQYF; d_gene: TRBD1; v_gene: TRBV24-1; abundance: once; j_gene: TRBJ2-5
CDR3nt: TGTGCCAGCAGCTGGGGGGGGACCGAAAAACTGTTTTTT; CDR3aa: CASSWGGTEKLFF; d_gene: -; v_gene: TRBV5-4; abundance: -; j_gene: TRBJ1-4
CDR3nt: TGTGCCAGTAGCGACGACAGTTACAATTCACCCCTCCACTTT; CDR3aa: CASSDDSYNSPLHF; d_gene: -; v_gene: TRBV19; abundance: -; j_gene: TRBJ1-6
CDR3nt: TGTGCCAGCAGTCCCAAATGGGACTTGTACAATGAGCAGTTCTTC; CDR3aa: CASSPKWDLYNEQFF; d_gene: -; v_gene: TRBV6-5; abundance: -; j_gene: TRBJ2-1
CDR3nt: TGTGCCAGCAGTCCAGGGCTAAGCTCCTACAATGAGCAGTTCTTC; CDR3aa: CASSPGLSSYNEQFF; d_gene: -; v_gene: TRBV11-3; abundance: -; j_gene: TRBJ2-1
CDR3nt: TGTGCCAGCTCACCACCGACGGACAGGGCCCAGGTGGGAGCTTTCTTT; CDR3aa: CASSPPTDRAQVGAFF; d_gene: TRBD1; v_gene: TRBV18; abundance: -; j_gene: TRBJ1-1